This T cell receptor (beta chain) was documented in a study of T cell responses to AZD1222 COVID-19 vaccine. Concerning this clone itself: Its target is not known.

Study-level results: The donors showed a predominance of white British ancestry and of females, with possible underestimation of clonal diversity. The study found Spike-specific TCR breadth and depth rose after two AZD1222 doses.

Clones were read by immunoSEQ multiplex PCR, and TCRdb kept only the in-frame ones, dropping some. The data show about 110,000 clones, with 90% seen just once and approximately 8.2% held by the top ten. Analyses pooled second doses at about 4 or about 12 weeks. The receptor was derived from an adult who received the AZD1222 COVID-19 vaccine. This specimen consisted of peripheral blood, obtained 28 days after the second AZD1222 dose.

CDR3 sequence reads: CASSYSTGGPGELFF. CDR3 sequence (DNA): TGTGCCAGCAGTTACTCGACAGGGGGACCCGGGGAGCTGTTTTTT. The rearrangement links TRBV6-5 to TRBJ2-2; TRBD1 aligns across 9 bases. With 0 bases clipped from V and 6 bases from J, the junction kept 2 bases outside the gene matches. The CDR3 covers 15 residues. Germline V gene lookup returns CDR1 MNHEY and CDR2 SVGAGI.